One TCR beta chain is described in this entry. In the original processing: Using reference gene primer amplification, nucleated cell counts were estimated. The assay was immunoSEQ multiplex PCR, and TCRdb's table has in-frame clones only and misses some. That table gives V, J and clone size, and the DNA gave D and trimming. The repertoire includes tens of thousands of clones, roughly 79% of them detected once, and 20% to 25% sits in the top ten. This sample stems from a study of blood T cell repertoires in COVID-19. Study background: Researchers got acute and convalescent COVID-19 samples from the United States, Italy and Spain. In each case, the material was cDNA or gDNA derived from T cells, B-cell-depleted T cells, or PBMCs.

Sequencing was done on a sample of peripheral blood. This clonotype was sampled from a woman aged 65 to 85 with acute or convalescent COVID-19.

The DNA for the CDR3 is TGTGCCAGCAGCCAAGGTCGCCTAGCGGGGGGTTACGAGCAGTACTTC. Its translation: CASSQGRLAGGYEQYF. The V call is TRBV3-1 (or the pseudogene TRBV3-2), the J call TRBJ2-7, with 11 bases lining up with TRBD2. The germline CDR1 and CDR2 sequences are LGHDT and YNNKEL (reference sequence). This CDR3 spans 16 amino acids. With V trimmed by 1 base and J by 4 bases, 6 bases remained unmatched.